This T cell receptor (beta chain) was identified during a study of response to subunit inactivated influenza vaccine. Study outcomes and limitations: Authors suggested each seasonal influenza vaccination recruits few new T cells.

TCRdb used MiXCR to reprocess the RT-PCR reads, holding one entry per CDR3 protein. This sample has about 530,000 distinct CDR3 sequences, with approximately 12% found just once. This clonotype was recorded many times. Its cognate antigen is unknown. V shed 4 bases and J shed 5 bases, with 11 bases lying between them. CDR1 SGHTA and CDR2 FQGNSA come from the germline V gene. This CDR3 comprises 14 residues. The chain recombines TRBV7-2 with TRBJ1-4; TRBD1 is a possible D gene (6 bases). This sample comprised PBMCs from blood, obtained on the day of vaccination. The sequence derives from a man in his fifties or sixties who received an inactivated influenza vaccine. The CDR3 region has the DNA TGTGCCAGCAGCTCCAGGGGTTGGAATGAAAAACTGTTTTTT. This sequence encodes CASSSRGWNEKLFF.